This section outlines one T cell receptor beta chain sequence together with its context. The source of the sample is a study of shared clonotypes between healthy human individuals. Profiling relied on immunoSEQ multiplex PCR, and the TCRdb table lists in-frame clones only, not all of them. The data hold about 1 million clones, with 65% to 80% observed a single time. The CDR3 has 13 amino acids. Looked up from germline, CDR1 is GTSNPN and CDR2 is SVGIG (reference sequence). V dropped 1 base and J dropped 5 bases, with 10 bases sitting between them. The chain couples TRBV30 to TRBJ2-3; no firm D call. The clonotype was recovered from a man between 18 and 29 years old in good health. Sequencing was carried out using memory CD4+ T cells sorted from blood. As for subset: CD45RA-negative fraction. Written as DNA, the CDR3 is TGTGCCTGGAGTGCACAAATCGGAGATACGCAGTATTTT. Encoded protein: CAWSAQIGDTQYF. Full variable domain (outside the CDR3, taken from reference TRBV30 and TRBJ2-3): SQTIHQWPATLVQPVGSPLSLECTVEGTSNPNLYWYRQAAGRGLQLLFYSVGIGQISSEVPQNLSASRPQDRQFILSSKKLLLSDSGFYLCAWSAQIGDTQYFGPGTRLTVL.